Included here is one T cell receptor (beta chain) sequence, with context. Its antigen is unknown. Per-base quality was not reported, and no clone a single base away is much larger than it. This record belongs to a study of lymphopenia after photon versus proton radiotherapy (dated by TCRdb to between 2017 and 2020). Describing the broader study: In patients with gastrointestinal tumors who developed high-grade lymphopenia, the study compared the immunological effects of photon radiation therapy with those of proton radiation therapy. A cohort of some 20 patients with gastrointestinal tumors who received either photon or proton therapy and subsequently developed lymphopenia was included. The goal of the study was to characterize the differences between the two radiation modalities in how they affect the immune system.

Libraries were constructed by the immunoSEQ multiplex PCR assay. Deep sequencing of rearranged TCR beta loci, alongside multiparametric flow cytometry, was used to profile T cell repertoires. TCRdb provides this immuneACCESS table in a form limited to in-frame rearrangements. Some clones are lacking; in checked studies, under half of them reflect an unresolved V gene, and why the rest are absent is not known. The sample table records under 75,000 clones; around 92% of these occur just once. Approximately 2.1% of the sample rests with the top ten. The CDR3 runs 17 residues from the cysteine to the phenylalanine. CDR3 DNA is the only sequence kept; it has 51 bases, read in frame from the first base. Germline trimming: 5 bases from V, 1 base from J; junction bases outside gene matches: 10. CDR1 and CDR2 are read off the germline V gene (reference sequence) as SEHNR and FQNEAQ. Paper-wide results and their limitations: The survival association was examined only in patients who died, and the authors described better survival with proton therapy as a possibility, not as a demonstrated result. Across the cohort, an inverse correlation was found between a larger post-nadir drop in TCR diversity and overall survival time among patients who died. Relative stability during treatment was observed in proton-treated patients, whereas loss of naive T cells and TCR diversity and gain of effector/memory populations were observed in photon-treated patients. Once the lymphocyte count had reached its nadir, the repertoires of photon-treated patients showed oligoclonal expansion, particularly of CD8+ Temra cells, and this expansion drove the decline in diversity.

This sequence originates from a woman aged 40 to 49 with cholangiocarcinoma. Sequencing used peripheral blood, obtained from a patient treated with photon-based radiotherapy. The chain is assembled from TRBV7-9 and TRBJ2-2; 7 bases in the junction line up with TRBD2. The CDR3: CASSPPGRVGNTGELFF. Read as DNA, the sequence is TGTGCCAGCAGCCCCCCGGGGAGGGTCGGGAACACCGGGGAGCTGTTTTTT.